This record concerns one T cell receptor beta chain sequence. These data come from a study of blood T cell repertoires in COVID-19. As for the study in general: Acute-phase and convalescent COVID-19 samples originated in the United States, Italy and Spain. T cells, B-cell-depleted T cells, or PBMCs provided the cDNA or gDNA that served as material.

Original analysis: Amplifying reference gene primers gave estimates of nucleated cell counts. Clones were read by immunoSEQ multiplex PCR, and TCRdb kept only the in-frame ones, dropping some. V, J and clone size reflect that table, while D and trimming were determined from the DNA. Of roughly 150,000 clones listed, approximately 91% are singletons. The CDR3 consists of 12 residues. CDR1 and CDR2 from the germline V gene are SGHTA and FQGNSA. Trimming removed 1 base from V and 9 bases from J, with 7 bases in between. The material sequenced was peripheral blood. The chain links TRBV7-2 to TRBJ2-1; D ambiguous. This TCR derives from a woman between 70 and 85 years old with acute or convalescent COVID-19. The CDR3 sequence is CASSLDPSEQFF. CDR3 coding DNA: TGTGCCAGCAGCTTAGACCCCAGTGAGCAGTTCTTC.